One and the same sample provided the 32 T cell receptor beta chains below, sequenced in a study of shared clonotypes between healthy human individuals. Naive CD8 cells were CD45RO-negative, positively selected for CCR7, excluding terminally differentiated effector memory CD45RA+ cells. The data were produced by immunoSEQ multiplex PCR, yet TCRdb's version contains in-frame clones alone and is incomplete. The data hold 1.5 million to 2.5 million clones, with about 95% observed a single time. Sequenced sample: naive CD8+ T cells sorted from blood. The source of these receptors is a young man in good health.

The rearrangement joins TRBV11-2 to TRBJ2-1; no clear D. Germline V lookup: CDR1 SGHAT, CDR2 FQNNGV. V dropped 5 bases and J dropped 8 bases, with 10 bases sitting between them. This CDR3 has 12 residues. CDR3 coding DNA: TGTGCCAGCAGCCGAAGCCTAGATGAGCAGTTCTTC. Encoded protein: CASSRSLDEQFF.

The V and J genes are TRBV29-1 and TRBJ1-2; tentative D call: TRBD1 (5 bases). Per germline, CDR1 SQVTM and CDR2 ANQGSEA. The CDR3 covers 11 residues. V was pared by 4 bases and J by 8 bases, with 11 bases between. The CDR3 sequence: CSVVGGAGYTF. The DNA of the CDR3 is TGCAGCGTTGTAGGCGGGGCCGGCTACACCTTC.

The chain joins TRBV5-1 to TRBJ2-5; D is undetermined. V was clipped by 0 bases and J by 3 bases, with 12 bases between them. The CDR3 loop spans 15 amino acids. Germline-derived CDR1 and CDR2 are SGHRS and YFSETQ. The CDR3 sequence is CASSLARNLKETQYF. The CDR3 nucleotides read TGCGCCAGCAGCTTGGCCCGCAACCTAAAAGAGACCCAGTACTTC.

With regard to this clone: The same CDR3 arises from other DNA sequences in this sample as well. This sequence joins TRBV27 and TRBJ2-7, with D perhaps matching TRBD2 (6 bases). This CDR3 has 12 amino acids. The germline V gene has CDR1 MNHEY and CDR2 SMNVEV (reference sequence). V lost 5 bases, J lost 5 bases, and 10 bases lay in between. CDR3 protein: CASSPGGDEQYF. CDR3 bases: TGTGCCAGCAGTCCTGGCGGGGACGAGCAGTACTTC.

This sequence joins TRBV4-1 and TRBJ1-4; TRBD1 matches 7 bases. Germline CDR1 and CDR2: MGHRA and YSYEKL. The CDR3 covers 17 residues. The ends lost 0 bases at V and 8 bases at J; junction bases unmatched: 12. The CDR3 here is CASSQDPRTGGWEKLFF. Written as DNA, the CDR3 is TGCGCCAGCAGCCAAGATCCGCGGACAGGCGGGTGGGAAAAACTGTTTTTT.

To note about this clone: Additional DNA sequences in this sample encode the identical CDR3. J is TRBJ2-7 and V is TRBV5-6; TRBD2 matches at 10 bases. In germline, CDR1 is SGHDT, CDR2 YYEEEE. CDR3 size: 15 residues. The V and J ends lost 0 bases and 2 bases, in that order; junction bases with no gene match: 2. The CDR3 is CASSLALAGAYEQYF. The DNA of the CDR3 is TGTGCCAGCAGCTTGGCGCTAGCGGGGGCCTACGAGCAGTACTTC.

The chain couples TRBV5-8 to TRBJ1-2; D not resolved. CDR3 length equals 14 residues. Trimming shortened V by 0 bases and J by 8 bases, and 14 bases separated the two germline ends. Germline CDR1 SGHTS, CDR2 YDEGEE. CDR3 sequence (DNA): TGTGCCAGCAGCTTGGATAGGGTGTCTCTAGGCTACACCTTC. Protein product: CASSLDRVSLGYTF.

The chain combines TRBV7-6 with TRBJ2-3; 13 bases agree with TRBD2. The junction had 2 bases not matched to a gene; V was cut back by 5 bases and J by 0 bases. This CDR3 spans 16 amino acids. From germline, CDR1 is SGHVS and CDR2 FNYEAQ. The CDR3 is CASSLGLAGSTDTQYF. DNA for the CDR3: TGTGCCAGCAGCCTGGGACTAGCGGGGAGCACAGATACGCAGTATTTT.

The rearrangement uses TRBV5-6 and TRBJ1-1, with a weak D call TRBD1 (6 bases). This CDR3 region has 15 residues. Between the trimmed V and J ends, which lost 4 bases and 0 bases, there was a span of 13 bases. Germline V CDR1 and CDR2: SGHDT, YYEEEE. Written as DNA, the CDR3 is TGTGCCAGCAGCGCCGCGGACAGCATGAACACTGAAGCTTTCTTT. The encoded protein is CASSAADSMNTEAFF. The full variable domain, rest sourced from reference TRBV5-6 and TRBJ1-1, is DAGVTQSPTHLIKTRGQQVTLRCSPKSGHDTVSWYQQALGQGPQFIFQYYEEEERQRGNFPDRFSGHQFPNYSSELNVNALLLGDSALYLCASSAADSMNTEAFFGQGTRLTVV.

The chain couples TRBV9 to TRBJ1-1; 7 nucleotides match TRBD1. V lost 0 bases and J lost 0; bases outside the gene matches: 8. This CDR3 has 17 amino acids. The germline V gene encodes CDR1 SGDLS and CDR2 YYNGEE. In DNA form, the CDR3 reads TGTGCCAGCAGCGTAGATCCGTGGACAGGCCTGAACACTGAAGCTTTCTTT. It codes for CASSVDPWTGLNTEAFF.

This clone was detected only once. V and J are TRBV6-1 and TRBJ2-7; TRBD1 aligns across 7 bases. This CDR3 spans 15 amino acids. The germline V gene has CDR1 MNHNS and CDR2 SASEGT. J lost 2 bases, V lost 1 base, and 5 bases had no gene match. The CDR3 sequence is CASSEGQGPPYEQYF. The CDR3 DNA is TGTGCCAGCAGTGAAGGACAGGGCCCTCCCTACGAGCAGTACTTC.

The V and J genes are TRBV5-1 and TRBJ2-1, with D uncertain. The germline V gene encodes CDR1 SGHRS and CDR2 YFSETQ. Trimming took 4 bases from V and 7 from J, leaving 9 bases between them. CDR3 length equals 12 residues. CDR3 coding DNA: TGCGCCAGCAGCCACCCGGATAATGAGCAGTTCTTC. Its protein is CASSHPDNEQFF.

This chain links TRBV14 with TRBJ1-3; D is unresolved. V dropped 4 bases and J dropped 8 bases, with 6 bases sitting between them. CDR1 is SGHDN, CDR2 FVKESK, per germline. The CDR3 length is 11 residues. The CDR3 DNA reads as TGTGCCAGCAGCCTGGGTGACACCATATATTTT. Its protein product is CASSLGDTIYF.

The CDR3 sequence is CASSQSLAGGPTGELFF. CDR3 in DNA: TGCGCCAGCAGCCAATCCCTAGCGGGAGGGCCGACCGGGGAGCTGTTTTTT. This chain uses TRBV4-3 with TRBJ2-2, with TRBD2 matching over 12 bases. The CDR3 contains 17 residues. V gave up 2 bases and J gave up 5 bases; unmatched junction bases: 6. Germline values: CDR1 LGHNA, CDR2 YSLEER.

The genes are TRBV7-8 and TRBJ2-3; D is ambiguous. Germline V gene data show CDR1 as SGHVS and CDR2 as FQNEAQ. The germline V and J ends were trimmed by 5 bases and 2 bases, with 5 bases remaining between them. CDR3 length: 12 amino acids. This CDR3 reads CASSANTDTQYF. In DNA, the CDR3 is TGTGCCAGCAGCGCTAACACAGATACGCAGTATTTT.

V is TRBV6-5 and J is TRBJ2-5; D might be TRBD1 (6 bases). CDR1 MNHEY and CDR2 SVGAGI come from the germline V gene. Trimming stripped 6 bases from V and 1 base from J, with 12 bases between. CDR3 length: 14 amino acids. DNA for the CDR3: TGTGCCAGCAGAAAAACAGGGACCCAAGAGACCCAGTACTTC. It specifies CASRKTGTQETQYF.

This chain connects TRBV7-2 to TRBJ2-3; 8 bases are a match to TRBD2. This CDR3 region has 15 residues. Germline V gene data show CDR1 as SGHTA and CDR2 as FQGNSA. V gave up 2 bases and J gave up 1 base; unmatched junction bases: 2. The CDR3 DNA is TGTGCCAGCAGCTTATTACTAGCGGGCACAGATACGCAGTATTTT. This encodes CASSLLLAGTDTQYF. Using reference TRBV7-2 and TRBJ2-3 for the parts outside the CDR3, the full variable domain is GAGVSQSPSNKVTEKGKDVELRCDPISGHTALYWYRQSLGQGLEFLIYFQGNSAPDKSGLPSDRFSAERTGGSVSTLTIQRTQQEDSAVYLCASSLLLAGTDTQYFGPGTRLTVL.

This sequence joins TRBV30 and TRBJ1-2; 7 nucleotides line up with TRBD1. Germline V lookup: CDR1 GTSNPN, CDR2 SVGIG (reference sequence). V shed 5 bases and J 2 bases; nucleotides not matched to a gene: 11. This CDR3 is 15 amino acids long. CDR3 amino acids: CAWDDRAEGNYGYTF. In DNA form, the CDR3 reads TGTGCCTGGGACGACAGGGCTGAGGGCAACTATGGCTACACCTTC.

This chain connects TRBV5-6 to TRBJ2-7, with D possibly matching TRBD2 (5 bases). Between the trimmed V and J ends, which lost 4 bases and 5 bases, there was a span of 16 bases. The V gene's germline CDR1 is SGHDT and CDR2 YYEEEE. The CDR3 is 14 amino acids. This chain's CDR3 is CASSPSYGRDEQYF. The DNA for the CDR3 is TGTGCCAGCAGCCCGTCTTATGGGCGGGACGAGCAGTACTTC.

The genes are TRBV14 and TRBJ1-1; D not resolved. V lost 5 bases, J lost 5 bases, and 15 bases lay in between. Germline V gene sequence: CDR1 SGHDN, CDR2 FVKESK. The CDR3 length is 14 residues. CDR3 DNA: TGTGCCAGCAGCTCGGGTCCCCCGGATACTGAAGCTTTCTTT. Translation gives CASSSGPPDTEAFF.

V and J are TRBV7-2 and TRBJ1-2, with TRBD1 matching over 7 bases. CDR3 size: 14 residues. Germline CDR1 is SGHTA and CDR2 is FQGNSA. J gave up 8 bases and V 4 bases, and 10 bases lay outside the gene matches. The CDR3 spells CASSSDRDEGGYTF. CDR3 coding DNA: TGTGCCAGCAGCTCTGACAGGGATGAAGGAGGCTACACCTTC.

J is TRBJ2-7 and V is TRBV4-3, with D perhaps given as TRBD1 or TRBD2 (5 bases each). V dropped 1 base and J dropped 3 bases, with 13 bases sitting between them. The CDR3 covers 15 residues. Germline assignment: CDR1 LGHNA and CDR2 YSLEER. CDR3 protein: CASSQVGTDSYEQYF. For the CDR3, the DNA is TGCGCCAGCAGCCAAGTAGGGACCGATAGCTACGAGCAGTACTTC.

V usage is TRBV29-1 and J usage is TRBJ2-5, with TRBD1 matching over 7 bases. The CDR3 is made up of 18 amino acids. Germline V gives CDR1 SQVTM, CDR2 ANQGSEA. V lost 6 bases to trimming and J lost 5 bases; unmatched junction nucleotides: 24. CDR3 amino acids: CSVQQIDRVWGSDETQYF. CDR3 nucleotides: TGCAGCGTCCAACAAATTGACAGGGTATGGGGTTCCGACGAGACCCAGTACTTC.

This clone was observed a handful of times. For the CDR3, the DNA is TGTGCCAGCAGTGAGGAGGCCCTAGGAAAAAACATTCAGTACTTC. Translated: CASSEEALGKNIQYF. V is TRBV2 and J is TRBJ2-4, with TRBD2 as a possible D gene (5 bases). The length of the CDR3 is 15 residues. CDR1 and CDR2 (germline): SNHLY, FYNNEI. V was pared by 3 bases and J by 4 bases, with 13 bases between.

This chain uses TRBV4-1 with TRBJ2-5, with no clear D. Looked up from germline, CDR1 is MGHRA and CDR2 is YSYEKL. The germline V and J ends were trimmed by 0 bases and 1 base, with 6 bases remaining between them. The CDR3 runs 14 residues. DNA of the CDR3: TGCGCCAGCAGCCAAGAGGCAGCCCAAGAGACCCAGTACTTC. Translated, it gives CASSQEAAQETQYF.

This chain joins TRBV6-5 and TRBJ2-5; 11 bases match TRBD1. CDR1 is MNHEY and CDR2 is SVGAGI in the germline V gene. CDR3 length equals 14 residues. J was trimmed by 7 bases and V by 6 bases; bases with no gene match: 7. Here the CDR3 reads CASSGGQGEATQYF. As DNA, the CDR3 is TGTGCCAGCAGCGGGGGACAGGGGGAGGCGACCCAGTACTTC.

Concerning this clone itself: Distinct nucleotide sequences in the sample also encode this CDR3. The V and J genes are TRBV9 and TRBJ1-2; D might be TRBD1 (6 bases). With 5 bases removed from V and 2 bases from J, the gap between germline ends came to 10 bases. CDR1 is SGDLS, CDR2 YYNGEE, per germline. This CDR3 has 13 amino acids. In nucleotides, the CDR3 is TGTGCCAGCAGTGTGGGGGCAAACTATGGCTACACCTTC. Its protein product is CASSVGANYGYTF.

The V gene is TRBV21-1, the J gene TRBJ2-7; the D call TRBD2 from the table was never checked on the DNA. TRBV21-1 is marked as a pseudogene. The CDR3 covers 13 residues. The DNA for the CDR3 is TGTGCCAGCAGCCTCGTTAGATCTGCCGAGCAGTACTTC. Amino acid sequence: CASSLVRSAEQYF.

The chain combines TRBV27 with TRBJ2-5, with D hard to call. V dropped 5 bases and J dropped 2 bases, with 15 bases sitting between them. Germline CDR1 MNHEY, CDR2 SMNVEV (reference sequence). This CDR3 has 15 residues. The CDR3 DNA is TGTGCCAGCAGTCCCATTCCTAAACTACAAGAGACCCAGTACTTC. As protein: CASSPIPKLQETQYF.

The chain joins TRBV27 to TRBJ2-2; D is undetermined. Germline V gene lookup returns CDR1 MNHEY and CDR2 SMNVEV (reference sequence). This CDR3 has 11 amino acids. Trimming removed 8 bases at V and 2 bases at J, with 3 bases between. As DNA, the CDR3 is TGTGCCAGCGCAAACACCGGGGAGCTGTTTTTT. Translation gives CASANTGELFF.

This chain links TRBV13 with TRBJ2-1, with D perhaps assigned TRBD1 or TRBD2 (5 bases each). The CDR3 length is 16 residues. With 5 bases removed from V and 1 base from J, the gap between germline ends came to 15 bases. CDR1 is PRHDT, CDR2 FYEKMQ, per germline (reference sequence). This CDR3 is CASSPRRDPSYNEQFF. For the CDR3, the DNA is TGTGCCAGCAGCCCACGTCGGGACCCGTCCTACAATGAGCAGTTCTTC.

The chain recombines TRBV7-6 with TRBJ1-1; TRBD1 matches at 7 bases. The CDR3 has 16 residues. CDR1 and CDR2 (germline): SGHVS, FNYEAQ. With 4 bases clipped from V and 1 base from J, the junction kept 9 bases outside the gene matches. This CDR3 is CASSSRGDSPNTEAFF. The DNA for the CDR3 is TGTGCCAGCAGCTCACGCGGGGACAGCCCGAACACTGAAGCTTTCTTT.